These T cell receptor beta chains were read from a single sample in a study of spatial heterogeneity in lung cancer. Each CDR3 protein gets one entry after TCRdb re-called the 5' RACE reads with MiXCR. The sample holds about 23,000 distinct CDR3 sequences, 2.5% to 4% seen once. The material was PBMCs, obtained at surgery. The receptors derive from a female donor with early-stage non-small cell lung cancer. Both conserved end residues are part of each CDR3. Some rows mark clone size as missing; the rest say once, few, many or name a class of expanded clone.

clone_size	v_call	cdr3_aa
many	TRBV12-3/TRBV12-4	CASSLPGFETQYF
medium-sized	TRBV28	CASSLQGQPQHF
.	TRBV19	CASSMEIRLYPDTQYF
many	TRBV7-9	CASSLAEGYEQYF
many	TRBV6-1	CATRGQAENIQYF
medium-sized	TRBV11-2	CASSRYYSGSSYNEQFF
many	TRBV4-2	CASSLLLATPKNIQYF
many	TRBV27	CASSDQGAETQYF
many	TRBV7-9	CASSRQGNYGYTF
.	TRBV3-1	CASSQVAGGGDEQFF
.	TRBV11-3	CASSDNQETQYF
many	TRBV20-1	CSARTGGYNEQFF
many	TRBV7-3	CASSADPHPTDTQYF
many	TRBV3-1	CASSQGTANTEAFF
many	TRBV12-3/TRBV12-4	CASSLDWEGETQYF
many	TRBV6-4	CASSDGVRGADTQYF
medium-sized	TRBV12-3/TRBV12-4	CASSREFSPYNEQFF
many	TRBV20-1	CSATEDTGTSQETQYF
many	TRBV20-1	CSARDLGGYAYEQYF
many	TRBV15	CATSREKRDGYTF
many	TRBV4-2	CASSRGQYNEQFF
many	TRBV3-1	CASSTNDGVELFF
many	TRBV20-1	CSARVLAGDSYEQYF
many	TRBV4-2	CASSQGGISGTSDYPPQHF
many	TRBV11-2	CASRHRRWTSGPDEQYF
many	TRBV29-1	CSVERTSGDTQYF
many	TRBV5-1	CASSFGTSGSYEQYF
many	TRBV20-1	CSARSARINEQFF
medium-sized	TRBV29-1	CSVDTGQDTEAFF
many	TRBV28	CASSFSSGNTIYF
many	TRBV11-2	CASSFRGSFYEQYF
.	TRBV3-1	CASSQDGVEGVAGYTF
.	TRBV20-1	CSAPRLAGAFADTQYF
many	TRBV5-5	CASNEGRPTDTQYF
many	TRBV14	CASSQGTLPYEQYF
many	TRBV20-1	CSAPLGYEQYF
many	TRBV6-1	CASSESPLEQFF
many	TRBV7-2	CASSHGDYTEAFF
many	TRBV29-1	CSVLEGSSYNEQFF
many	TRBV19	CASSILGRGAGVRSTDTQYF
many	TRBV6-5	CASSYPGLAGNEQFF
many	TRBV2	CASRGQGASPLHF
many	TRBV4-3	CASSPGLGANTGELFF